These T cell receptor beta chains were read from a single sample in a study of T and B cells in COVID-19 patients. TCRdb re-analysed the multiplex PCR reads in MiXCR, keeping a single row per CDR3 protein. The table shows more than 4,500 distinct CDR3 sequences, with about 30% occurring only once. The sequenced sample consisted of blood. The receptor set was obtained from a human donor with active COVID-19. Each CDR3 is given with its conserved first and last residue. Fields, in order: clone size, CDR3 length, V gene, J gene, D gene, CDR3 DNA, CDR3 protein. A D gene is named only where the DNA matches it firmly. Expanded clones get a size class; other rows say once, few or many, or leave the size out.

clone_size: -; cdr3_length: 13; v_call: TRBV6-4; j_call: TRBJ1-5; d_call: -; cdr3_nt: TGTGCCAGCAGTGGGGAGATAAATCAGCCCCAGCATTTT; cdr3_aa: CASSGEINQPQHF
clone_size: medium-sized; cdr3_length: 14; v_call: TRBV18; j_call: TRBJ1-3; d_call: -; cdr3_nt: TGTGCCAGCTCACCACAGAGCTCTGGAAACACCATATATTTT; cdr3_aa: CASSPQSSGNTIYF
clone_size: -; cdr3_length: 13; v_call: TRBV10-1; j_call: TRBJ2-1; d_call: -; cdr3_nt: TGCGCCAGCAGTCCCTCGGGGGGCGATGAGCAGTTCTTC; cdr3_aa: CASSPSGGDEQFF
clone_size: -; cdr3_length: 13; v_call: TRBV11-3; j_call: TRBJ1-5; d_call: -; cdr3_nt: TGTGCCAGCAGCCCCGGTAGCAATCAGCCCCAGCATTTT; cdr3_aa: CASSPGSNQPQHF
clone_size: -; cdr3_length: 15; v_call: TRBV28; j_call: TRBJ1-4; d_call: TRBD1; cdr3_nt: TGTGCCAGCAGTTTCACAGGGGACCTTGGTGAAAAACTGTTTTTT; cdr3_aa: CASSFTGDLGEKLFF
clone_size: -; cdr3_length: 14; v_call: TRBV20-1; j_call: TRBJ2-3; d_call: -; cdr3_nt: TGCAGTGCTAGAGAGGGACCCGAGCCAGATACGCAGTATTTT; cdr3_aa: CSAREGPEPDTQYF
clone_size: medium-sized; cdr3_length: 11; v_call: TRBV7-9; j_call: TRBJ1-1; d_call: -; cdr3_nt: TGTGCCACCGAAGGGGACACTGAAGCTTTCTTT; cdr3_aa: CATEGDTEAFF
clone_size: -; cdr3_length: 16; v_call: TRBV11-2; j_call: TRBJ2-2; d_call: TRBD2; cdr3_nt: TGTGCCAGCAGCTTCAATAGCGGGCTGAGGGCCGGGGAGCTGTTTTTT; cdr3_aa: CASSFNSGLRAGELFF
clone_size: large; cdr3_length: 14; v_call: TRBV19; j_call: TRBJ2-1; d_call: TRBD2; cdr3_nt: TGTGCCAGTAGCGGGACTAGCGGGTCCAATGAGCAGTTCTTC; cdr3_aa: CASSGTSGSNEQFF
clone_size: medium-sized; cdr3_length: 16; v_call: TRBV19; j_call: TRBJ2-7; d_call: TRBD1; cdr3_nt: TGTGCCAGTAGTCCCGGGGGGACAGGGATCTCCTACGAGCAGTACTTC; cdr3_aa: CASSPGGTGISYEQYF
clone_size: few; cdr3_length: 14; v_call: TRBV18; j_call: TRBJ1-3; d_call: -; cdr3_nt: TGTGCCAGCTCACCCGCCGACTCTGGAAACACCATATATTTT; cdr3_aa: CASSPADSGNTIYF
clone_size: medium-sized; cdr3_length: 14; v_call: TRBV6-2/TRBV6-3; j_call: TRBJ2-2; d_call: -; cdr3_nt: TGTGCCAGCAGTCCCGGGACCGACACCGGGGAGCTGTTTTTT; cdr3_aa: CASSPGTDTGELFF
clone_size: medium-sized; cdr3_length: 17; v_call: TRBV10-3; j_call: TRBJ2-3; d_call: -; cdr3_nt: TGTGCCATCAGTGAGTTTTTCGGAGGAAGTAGCACAGATACGCAGTATTTT; cdr3_aa: CAISEFFGGSSTDTQYF
clone_size: -; cdr3_length: 15; v_call: TRBV11-3; j_call: TRBJ2-1; d_call: -; cdr3_nt: TGTGCCAGCAGCTTAGGGGCGGGACAACACAATGAGCAGTTCTTC; cdr3_aa: CASSLGAGQHNEQFF
clone_size: medium-sized; cdr3_length: 15; v_call: TRBV11-3; j_call: TRBJ1-6; d_call: -; cdr3_nt: TGTGCCAGCAGCTTAGAGACCTTCACAAGGGCACCCCTCCACTTT; cdr3_aa: CASSLETFTRAPLHF
clone_size: few; cdr3_length: 15; v_call: TRBV7-2; j_call: TRBJ2-2; d_call: TRBD1; cdr3_nt: TGTGCCAGCAGCTCCCGGGACAGGGGAGGCGGGGAGCTGTTTTTT; cdr3_aa: CASSSRDRGGGELFF
clone_size: -; cdr3_length: 15; v_call: TRBV29-1; j_call: TRBJ1-3; d_call: -; cdr3_nt: TGCAGCGTTGCTAGCGGGAGGGTGGGCGGAAACACCATATATTTT; cdr3_aa: CSVASGRVGGNTIYF
clone_size: -; cdr3_length: 16; v_call: TRBV11-2; j_call: TRBJ1-4; d_call: -; cdr3_nt: TGTGCCAGCAGCTTGAGCGGCCGGATTGGGAATGAAAAACTGTTTTTT; cdr3_aa: CASSLSGRIGNEKLFF
clone_size: few; cdr3_length: 12; v_call: TRBV11-3; j_call: TRBJ2-7; d_call: -; cdr3_nt: TGTGCCAGCAGCCAGGGATCCTACGAGCAGTACTTC; cdr3_aa: CASSQGSYEQYF
clone_size: medium-sized; cdr3_length: 17; v_call: TRBV6-2/TRBV6-3; j_call: TRBJ2-2; d_call: -; cdr3_nt: TGTGCCAGCAGTGATAACAGGGCTACCCTAAACACCGGGGAGCTGTTTTTT; cdr3_aa: CASSDNRATLNTGELFF
clone_size: medium-sized; cdr3_length: 15; v_call: TRBV19; j_call: TRBJ1-1; d_call: -; cdr3_nt: TGTGCCAGTAGTATCGGACCGGTACCCAACACTGAAGCTTTCTTT; cdr3_aa: CASSIGPVPNTEAFF
clone_size: -; cdr3_length: 14; v_call: TRBV29-1; j_call: TRBJ2-7; d_call: TRBD1; cdr3_nt: TGCAGCGTTGTCAGGGACAGGGGAGTGGACGAGCAGTACTTC; cdr3_aa: CSVVRDRGVDEQYF
clone_size: medium-sized; cdr3_length: 11; v_call: TRBV27; j_call: TRBJ2-5; d_call: -; cdr3_nt: TGTGCCAGCAGCTCGTATGGGACCCAGTACTTC; cdr3_aa: CASSSYGTQYF
clone_size: few; cdr3_length: 13; v_call: TRBV10-3; j_call: TRBJ1-5; d_call: -; cdr3_nt: TGTGCCATCAGTCGACAGGCTGATCAGCCCCAGCATTTT; cdr3_aa: CAISRQADQPQHF
clone_size: large; cdr3_length: 16; v_call: TRBV19; j_call: TRBJ2-3; d_call: -; cdr3_nt: TGTGCCAGTAGTATAGGAGTAGATAGGAGCACAGATACGCAGTATTTT; cdr3_aa: CASSIGVDRSTDTQYF
clone_size: -; cdr3_length: 14; v_call: TRBV7-2; j_call: TRBJ2-5; d_call: TRBD2; cdr3_nt: TGTGCCAGCAGCTTCACACTAGCGGGAGAGACCCAGTACTTC; cdr3_aa: CASSFTLAGETQYF
clone_size: large; cdr3_length: 15; v_call: TRBV29-1; j_call: TRBJ2-2; d_call: -; cdr3_nt: TGCAGCGTTTCTCTGCAATTGGGTACCACCGGGGAGCTGTTTTTT; cdr3_aa: CSVSLQLGTTGELFF
clone_size: few; cdr3_length: 15; v_call: TRBV20-1; j_call: TRBJ1-4; d_call: -; cdr3_nt: TGCAGTGCTAGAGATTTCGGGGTACCTAATGAAAAACTGTTTTTT; cdr3_aa: CSARDFGVPNEKLFF
clone_size: -; cdr3_length: 14; v_call: TRBV6-5; j_call: TRBJ1-1; d_call: -; cdr3_nt: TGTGCCAGCAGTTTTCGACAGGAGAACACTGAAGCTTTCTTT; cdr3_aa: CASSFRQENTEAFF
clone_size: -; cdr3_length: 15; v_call: TRBV28; j_call: TRBJ1-5; d_call: -; cdr3_nt: TGTGCCAGCAGCCATATTCCATCCTTCGATCAGCCCCAGCATTTT; cdr3_aa: CASSHIPSFDQPQHF
clone_size: medium-sized; cdr3_length: 15; v_call: TRBV6-2/TRBV6-3; j_call: TRBJ2-1; d_call: -; cdr3_nt: TGTGCCAGCAGGTCCTGGCAGGGCTCCTACAATGAGCAGTTCTTC; cdr3_aa: CASRSWQGSYNEQFF
clone_size: medium-sized; cdr3_length: 16; v_call: TRBV19; j_call: TRBJ1-3; d_call: TRBD1; cdr3_nt: TGTGCCAGTACCTCGAACCGGGACAGGAGACGAAACACCATATATTTT; cdr3_aa: CASTSNRDRRRNTIYF
clone_size: once; cdr3_length: 13; v_call: TRBV6-5; j_call: TRBJ2-7; d_call: -; cdr3_nt: TGCGCCAGCAGTGTCAGCGTGGTCTACGAGCAGTACTTC; cdr3_aa: CASSVSVVYEQYF
clone_size: medium-sized; cdr3_length: 14; v_call: TRBV19; j_call: TRBJ2-4; d_call: -; cdr3_nt: TGTGCCAGTATGGAGGCAGGGACAAAAAACATTCAGTACTTC; cdr3_aa: CASMEAGTKNIQYF
clone_size: many; cdr3_length: 15; v_call: TRBV6-4; j_call: TRBJ1-6; d_call: TRBD1; cdr3_nt: TGTGCCAGCAGACACGACAGGGGACGAGATTCACCCCTCCACTTT; cdr3_aa: CASRHDRGRDSPLHF
clone_size: -; cdr3_length: 16; v_call: TRBV5-1; j_call: TRBJ2-3; d_call: -; cdr3_nt: TGCGCCAGCAGCTTGGCTGGCGGGAAGGTCACAGATACGCAGTATTTT; cdr3_aa: CASSLAGGKVTDTQYF
clone_size: medium-sized; cdr3_length: 13; v_call: TRBV18; j_call: TRBJ2-7; d_call: -; cdr3_nt: TGTGCCAGCTCACCCGAACAGGGCTACGAGCAGTACTTC; cdr3_aa: CASSPEQGYEQYF
clone_size: medium-sized; cdr3_length: 15; v_call: TRBV5-5; j_call: TRBJ2-3; d_call: TRBD1; cdr3_nt: TGTGCCAGCAGCCCTCGGACAGGGGGGTCGGATACGCAGTATTTT; cdr3_aa: CASSPRTGGSDTQYF
clone_size: medium-sized; cdr3_length: 14; v_call: TRBV29-1; j_call: TRBJ1-1; d_call: -; cdr3_nt: TGCAGCGTTGAGCATCCCCGCAGGGCCACTGAAGCTTTCTTT; cdr3_aa: CSVEHPRRATEAFF
clone_size: -; cdr3_length: 16; v_call: TRBV12-3/TRBV12-4; j_call: TRBJ1-3; d_call: -; cdr3_nt: TGTGCCAGCAGTTTCGGGGGGGGACTCTCTGGAAACACCATATATTTT; cdr3_aa: CASSFGGGLSGNTIYF
clone_size: medium-sized; cdr3_length: 16; v_call: TRBV27; j_call: TRBJ1-6; d_call: TRBD1; cdr3_nt: TGTGCCAGCAGTCTCACCCCGGGACAGATAAATTCACCCCTCCACTTT; cdr3_aa: CASSLTPGQINSPLHF
clone_size: -; cdr3_length: 15; v_call: TRBV24-1; j_call: TRBJ2-4; d_call: -; cdr3_nt: TGTGCCACCAGTGATAGCCGGGAGGCCAAAAACATTCAGTACTTC; cdr3_aa: CATSDSREAKNIQYF
clone_size: few; cdr3_length: 14; v_call: TRBV5-4; j_call: TRBJ1-1; d_call: -; cdr3_nt: TGTGCCAGCAGCTTGGGGGGGGGGGTCACTGAAGCTTTCTTT; cdr3_aa: CASSLGGGVTEAFF
clone_size: few; cdr3_length: 15; v_call: TRBV11-2; j_call: TRBJ1-6; d_call: TRBD1; cdr3_nt: TGTGCCAGCAGCCTATCGGGACAGGGAAATTCACCCCTCCACTTT; cdr3_aa: CASSLSGQGNSPLHF
clone_size: medium-sized; cdr3_length: 14; v_call: TRBV11-3; j_call: TRBJ1-1; d_call: TRBD1; cdr3_nt: TGTGCCAGCAGCCTACAGGGGATGAACACTGAAGCTTTCTTT; cdr3_aa: CASSLQGMNTEAFF
clone_size: few; cdr3_length: 12; v_call: TRBV28; j_call: TRBJ1-4; d_call: -; cdr3_nt: TGTGCCTCCGGGGGGGGGCTTGAAAAACTGTTTTTT; cdr3_aa: CASGGGLEKLFF
clone_size: medium-sized; cdr3_length: 14; v_call: TRBV27; j_call: TRBJ2-2; d_call: -; cdr3_nt: TGTGCCAGCAGCCCCCGGCGTTCCACCGGGGAGCTGTTTTTT; cdr3_aa: CASSPRRSTGELFF
clone_size: -; cdr3_length: 15; v_call: TRBV19; j_call: TRBJ2-3; d_call: TRBD2; cdr3_nt: TGTGCCAGTAGTGCCACTAGCGGGACCGCAGATACGCAGTATTTT; cdr3_aa: CASSATSGTADTQYF